The 28 T cell receptor beta chains presented below share a single source sample, sequenced in a study of blood T cell repertoires in COVID-19. Only in-frame clones appear in the TCRdb table, and some are missing; sequencing was by immunoSEQ multiplex PCR. The sample lists 260,000 or so clones, approximately 81% occurring once. Sequenced input: PBMCs or T cells enriched from blood (not recorded which). The origin of the receptors is a woman aged 45-65 years who had recovered from COVID-19.

The sample holds one count of this clone. The chain joins TRBV2 to TRBJ1-3; no firm D call. The V end was cut by 6 bases, the J end by 3 bases, with 6 bases between. The CDR3 is made up of 12 amino acids. Germline values: CDR1 SNHLY, CDR2 FYNNEI. The CDR3 DNA sequence: TGTGCCAGCAGGAGACTTGGAAACACCATATATTTT. Its protein is CASRRLGNTIYF.

The table lists this clone with a count of one. The gene calls are TRBV28 and TRBJ2-3, with 9 bases matching TRBD1. Germline V gene sequence: CDR1 MDHEN, CDR2 SYDVKM. The trim removed 6 bases at V and 1 base at J, leaving 2 bases unmatched. The CDR3 has 14 residues. The CDR3: CASRGQGGTDTQYF. The CDR3 nucleotides read TGTGCCAGCAGGGGACAGGGCGGCACAGATACGCAGTATTTT.

J is TRBJ2-2 and V is TRBV19; D is undetermined. Trimming pared 3 bases from V and 1 base from J, leaving 6 bases between. This CDR3 is built from 14 residues. Germline CDR1 LNHDA, CDR2 SQIVND (reference sequence). The CDR3 bases are TGTGCCAGTAGTATTTTTCGGAACACCGGGGAGCTGTTTTTT. Its translation is CASSIFRNTGELFF.

The count of this clone is one. This sequence joins TRBV27 and TRBJ2-2, with 7 bases lining up with TRBD2. The CDR3 length is 16 residues. Looked up from germline, CDR1 is MNHEY and CDR2 is SMNVEV (reference sequence). V dropped 3 bases and J dropped 4; count of bases not matched to a gene: 8. Here the CDR3 DNA reads TGTGCCAGCAGTTTCCGGCAGGGAGGGCTCACCGGGGAGCTGTTTTTT. As protein: CASSFRQGGLTGELFF.

The rearrangement links TRBV7-8 to TRBJ2-1; D possibly corresponds to TRBD2 (5 bases). The CDR3 is 17 residues long. V was trimmed by 2 bases and J by 1 base, leaving 15 bases between them. The germline V gene encodes CDR1 SGHVS and CDR2 FQNEAQ. The CDR3 region is CASSLSLGEISYNEQFF. For the CDR3, the DNA is TGTGCCAGCAGCTTAAGCCTCGGGGAAATTTCCTACAATGAGCAGTTCTTC.

This clone has a single count. V is TRBV11-2 and J is TRBJ1-4; 8 nucleotides agree with TRBD1. This CDR3 has 16 residues. The V segment lost 6 bases and the J segment 1 base; nucleotides outside the gene matches: 7. Germline V gene lookup returns CDR1 SGHAT and CDR2 FQNNGV. The CDR3 loop reads CASSFQGAKTNEKLFF. The CDR3 bases are TGTGCCAGCAGTTTCCAGGGGGCGAAAACTAATGAAAAACTGTTTTTT.

The rearrangement uses TRBV7-7 and TRBJ2-1; 7 bases map to TRBD1. The CDR3 is 12 residues long. J gave up 4 bases and V 11 bases, and 5 bases lay outside the gene matches. CDR1 and CDR2 (germline): SSHAT, FNYEAQ (reference sequence). CDR3 region: CAVGQSYNEQFF. The CDR3 DNA sequence: TGTGCCGTGGGACAGAGTTACAATGAGCAGTTCTTC.

The genes are TRBV5-1 and TRBJ1-1; 8 positions match TRBD1. Trimming at V came to 3 bases and at J to 5 bases, leaving 6 bases not matched to a gene. CDR1 SGHRS and CDR2 YFSETQ come from the germline V gene. There are 14 residues in the CDR3. The CDR3 is CASSSRDRWTEAFF. CDR3 sequence (DNA): TGCGCCAGCAGCTCCCGGGACAGGTGGACTGAAGCTTTCTTT.

This clone was counted between two and nine times. The rearrangement links TRBV5-1 to TRBJ2-3; D is possibly TRBD2 (5 bases). Germline CDR1 is SGHRS and CDR2 is YFSETQ. The V and J ends lost 0 bases and 7 bases respectively, with 21 bases between them. The CDR3 loop spans 17 amino acids. DNA for the CDR3: TGCGCCAGCAGCTTGGACCGAGCGGACTCGGCACAGTATACGCAGTATTTT. This translates into CASSLDRADSAQYTQYF.

The rearrangement links TRBV5-6 to TRBJ1-5; 7 bases fit TRBD1. Per germline, CDR1 SGHDT and CDR2 YYEEEE. V was clipped by 2 bases and J by 3 bases; unmatched bases: 5. The CDR3 is 15 amino acids. This chain's CDR3 is CASSFGQGVNQPQHF. In DNA, the CDR3 is TGTGCCAGCAGCTTTGGGCAGGGGGTCAATCAGCCCCAGCATTTT.

This chain connects TRBV7-9 to TRBJ2-5, with 8 positions matching TRBD2. V lost 3 bases and J lost 5; bases outside the gene matches: 8. The germline V gene has CDR1 SEHNR and CDR2 FQNEAQ (reference sequence). The CDR3 loop spans 15 amino acids. CDR3 sequence reads: CASSLASGGSETQYF. The CDR3 bases are TGTGCCAGCAGCTTGGCGTCGGGGGGGTCGGAGACCCAGTACTTC.

The chain links TRBV28 to TRBJ1-4, with a possible D match to TRBD1 (5 bases). Germline values: CDR1 MDHEN, CDR2 SYDVKM. Trimming left V 2 bases short and J 1 base short, with 11 bases between. The CDR3 extends over 16 amino acids. The CDR3 bases are TGTGCCAGCAGTTTAAATAAGGGGCTAACTAATGAAAAACTGTTTTTT. This sequence encodes CASSLNKGLTNEKLFF.

The rearrangement joins TRBV3-1 (or the pseudogene TRBV3-2) to TRBJ1-4; D is possibly TRBD1 (5 bases). The CDR3 loop spans 15 amino acids. CDR1 and CDR2 (germline): LGHDT, YNNKEL (reference sequence). The ends were cut back, 4 bases at V and 4 bases at J, with 13 bases in the middle. The CDR3 loop reads CASSPTGLINEKLFF. The CDR3, as DNA: TGTGCCAGCAGCCCGACGGGACTGATTAATGAAAAACTGTTTTTT.

This rearrangement joins TRBV7-9 to TRBJ2-7; TRBD2 agrees at 9 bases. V lost 2 bases to trimming and J lost 3 bases; unmatched junction nucleotides: 5. This CDR3 region has 15 residues. Germline CDR1 and CDR2: SEHNR and FQNEAQ (reference sequence). The CDR3 is CASSLSVAGDYEQYF. CDR3 DNA: TGTGCCAGCAGCTTATCGGTAGCGGGGGACTACGAGCAGTACTTC.

The chain couples TRBV29-1 to TRBJ2-7; D perhaps matches TRBD1 (6 bases). V was shortened by 7 bases and J by 3 bases, with 13 bases between the two germline ends. Germline CDR1 SQVTM, CDR2 ANQGSEA. This CDR3 is built from 12 residues. The CDR3 here is CSAEVQGYEQYF. The DNA of the CDR3 is TGCAGCGCCGAAGTACAGGGCTACGAGCAGTACTTC.

The V and J genes are TRBV19 and TRBJ1-2; perhaps TRBD1 as D (5 bases). V lost 6 bases and J 6 bases, leaving 8 bases between the germline ends. Germline lookup yields CDR1 LNHDA and CDR2 SQIVND (reference sequence). CDR3 length: 11 residues. The CDR3 DNA sequence: TGTGCCAGTAGCAGGGAGGATGGCTACACCTTC. This codes for CASSREDGYTF.

This clone was detected only once. This chain connects TRBV7-9 to TRBJ1-2, with D tentatively TRBD1 (5 bases). Germline V gene lookup returns CDR1 SEHNR and CDR2 FQNEAQ (reference sequence). The CDR3 sequence is 15 residues long. V lost 2 bases and J lost 4, with 14 bases in between. The CDR3 DNA is TGTGCCAGCAGCTTATCCTCAACCGGGGGCTATGGCTACACCTTC. This sequence encodes CASSLSSTGGYGYTF.

The chain carries TRBV5-4 and TRBJ2-7, with TRBD1 as a possible D gene (6 bases). This CDR3 region has 13 residues. The germline gives CDR1 SGHNT, CDR2 YYREEE (reference sequence). V lost 10 bases, J lost 0 bases, and 14 bases lay in between. CDR3 protein: CASQDRPSYEQYF. The CDR3 nucleotides are TGTGCCTCCCAGGACAGACCCTCCTACGAGCAGTACTTC.

The chain employs TRBV7-9 and TRBJ1-6; D is perhaps TRBD1 (5 bases). The CDR3 loop spans 14 amino acids. Germline assignment: CDR1 SEHNR and CDR2 FQNEAQ (reference sequence). Trimming took off 6 bases at V and 6 bases at J, with 12 bases between the two ends. The CDR3 DNA sequence: TGTGCCAGCAGGGAGGGACCGATTAATTCACCCCTCCACTTT. This sequence encodes CASREGPINSPLHF.

The gene calls are TRBV10-1 and TRBJ2-3; possibly TRBD1 for D (6 bases). V lost 5 bases and J 4 bases, leaving 13 bases between the germline ends. The CDR3 spans 14 residues. In germline, CDR1 is WNHNN, CDR2 SYGVQD (reference sequence). CDR3 sequence: CASSSPGHSDTQYF. CDR3 bases: TGCGCCAGCAGTTCACCGGGACACTCAGATACGCAGTATTTT.

This clone was recorded many times. The chain joins TRBV5-1 to TRBJ1-1, with TRBD1 identical over 7 bases. Germline V gene data show CDR1 as SGHRS and CDR2 as YFSETQ. There are 14 residues in the CDR3. The V segment lost 4 bases and the J segment 3 bases; nucleotides outside the gene matches: 6. DNA for the CDR3: TGCGCCAGCAGCCGGGGCGGGACAGACACTGAAGCTTTCTTT. As protein: CASSRGGTDTEAFF.

The chain couples TRBV6-5 to TRBJ1-2; 8 nucleotides agree with TRBD1. Germline V CDR1 and CDR2: MNHEY, SVGAGI. With V trimmed by 5 bases and J by 9 bases, 8 bases remained unmatched. There are 13 residues in the CDR3. CDR3 in amino acids: CASSLQGDVSYTF. The CDR3 nucleotides read TGTGCCAGCAGTCTACAGGGGGACGTGAGCTACACCTTC.

V gene TRBV10-3 combines with J gene TRBJ1-5, with 8 bases matching TRBD1. The length of the CDR3 is 15 residues. The ends lost 10 bases at V and 1 base at J; junction bases unmatched: 9. CDR1 and CDR2 (germline): ENHRY, SYGVKD. CDR3 bases: TGTGCCACCGCGACAGGGGAGGGGAGCAATCAGCCCCAGCATTTT. It translates to CATATGEGSNQPQHF.

The V call is TRBV4-2, the J call TRBJ1-2, with a weak D call TRBD1 (6 bases). The V end lost 3 bases, the J end lost 2 bases, and 13 bases lay between the germline ends. CDR3 size: 15 residues. Germline values: CDR1 LGHNA, CDR2 YNFKEQ. CDR3 protein: CASSQTATGNYGYTF. The CDR3 DNA is TGTGCCAGCAGCCAGACAGCTACAGGGAACTATGGCTACACCTTC.

This chain connects TRBV19 to TRBJ1-1, with D unresolved. This CDR3 has 15 residues. Trimming pared 3 bases from V and 1 base from J, leaving 12 bases between. Germline V CDR1 and CDR2: LNHDA, SQIVND (reference sequence). The CDR3: CASSIPFRGNTEAFF. The CDR3 DNA follows: TGTGCCAGTAGTATCCCTTTCAGAGGGAACACTGAAGCTTTCTTT.

V is TRBV28 and J is TRBJ1-2; 10 bases align to TRBD1. Unmatched junction bases numbered 14, after V lost 6 bases and J lost 7 bases. Germline V gene data show CDR1 as MDHEN and CDR2 as SYDVKM. The CDR3 is 16 amino acids. CDR3 nucleotide sequence: TGTGCCAGCAGCGCCGGGACAGGGGCCCCTGAAGGTGGCTACACCTTC. Protein product: CASSAGTGAPEGGYTF.

The J gene is TRBJ2-2, the V gene TRBV9, with D perhaps matching TRBD2 (6 bases). Trimming took off 2 bases at V and 0 bases at J, with 11 bases between the two ends. CDR3 size: 16 residues. Germline V gene lookup returns CDR1 SGDLS and CDR2 YYNGEE. CDR3 sequence (DNA): TGTGCCAGCAGCGTTCGGGGGAGTCCGAACACCGGGGAGCTGTTTTTT. It specifies CASSVRGSPNTGELFF.

This clone occurred a few times. The chain employs TRBV7-8 and TRBJ1-6; D uncertain. Between the trimmed V and J ends, which lost 5 bases and 0 bases, there was a span of 11 bases. CDR1 is SGHVS and CDR2 is FQNEAQ in the germline V gene. CDR3 length equals 16 residues. CDR3 sequence (DNA): TGTGCCAGCAGCCCACCCGGGAGCTCCTATAATTCACCCCTCCACTTT. It translates to CASSPPGSSYNSPLHF.